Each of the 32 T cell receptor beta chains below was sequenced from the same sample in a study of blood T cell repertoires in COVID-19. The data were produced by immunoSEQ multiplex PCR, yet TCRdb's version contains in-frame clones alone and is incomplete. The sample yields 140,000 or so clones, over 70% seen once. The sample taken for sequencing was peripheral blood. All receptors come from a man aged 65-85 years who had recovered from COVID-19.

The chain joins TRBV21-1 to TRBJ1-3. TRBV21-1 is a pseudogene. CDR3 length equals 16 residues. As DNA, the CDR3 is TGTGCCAGCAGCAAAAGGGCGGGGAGCTCTGGAAACACCATATATTTT. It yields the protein CASSKRAGSSGNTIYF.

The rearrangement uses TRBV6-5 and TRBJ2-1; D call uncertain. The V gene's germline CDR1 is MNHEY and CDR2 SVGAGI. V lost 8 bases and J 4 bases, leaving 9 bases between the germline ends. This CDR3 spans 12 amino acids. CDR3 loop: CASCWQYNEQFF. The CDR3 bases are TGTGCCAGCTGCTGGCAATACAATGAGCAGTTCTTC.

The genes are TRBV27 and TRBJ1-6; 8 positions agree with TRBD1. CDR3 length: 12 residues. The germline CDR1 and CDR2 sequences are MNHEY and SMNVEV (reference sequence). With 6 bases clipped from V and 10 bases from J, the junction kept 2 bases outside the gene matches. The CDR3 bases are TGTGCCAGCAGCTCAGGGGGCTCACCCCTCCACTTT. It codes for CASSSGGSPLHF.

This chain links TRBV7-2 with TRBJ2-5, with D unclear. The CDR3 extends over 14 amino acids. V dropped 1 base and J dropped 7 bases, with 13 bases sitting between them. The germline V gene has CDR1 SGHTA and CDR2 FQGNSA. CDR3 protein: CASSLVGSRRTQYF. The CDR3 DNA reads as TGTGCCAGCAGCTTAGTTGGCAGTCGGAGGACCCAGTACTTC.

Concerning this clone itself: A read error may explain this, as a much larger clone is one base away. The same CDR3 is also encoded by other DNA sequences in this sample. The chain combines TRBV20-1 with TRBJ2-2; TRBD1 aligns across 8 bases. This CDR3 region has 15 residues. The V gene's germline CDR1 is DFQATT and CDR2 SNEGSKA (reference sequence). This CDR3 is CSASPQGADTGELFF. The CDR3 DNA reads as TGCAGTGCTAGTCCGCAGGGGGCTGACACCGGGGAACTGTTTTTT.

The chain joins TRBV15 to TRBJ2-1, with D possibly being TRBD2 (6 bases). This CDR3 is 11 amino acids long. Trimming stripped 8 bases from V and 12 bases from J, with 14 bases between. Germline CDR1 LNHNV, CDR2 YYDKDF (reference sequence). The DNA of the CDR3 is TGTGCCACCGGATCCCCCGGGGGGCAGTTCTTC. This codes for CATGSPGGQFF.

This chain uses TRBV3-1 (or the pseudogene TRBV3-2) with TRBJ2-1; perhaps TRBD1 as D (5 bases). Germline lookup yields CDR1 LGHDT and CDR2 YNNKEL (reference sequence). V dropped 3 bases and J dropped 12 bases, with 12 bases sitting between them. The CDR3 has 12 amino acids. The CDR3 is CASSQGRGGQFF. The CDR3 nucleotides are TGTGCCAGCAGCCAGGGGCGAGGCGGGCAGTTCTTC.

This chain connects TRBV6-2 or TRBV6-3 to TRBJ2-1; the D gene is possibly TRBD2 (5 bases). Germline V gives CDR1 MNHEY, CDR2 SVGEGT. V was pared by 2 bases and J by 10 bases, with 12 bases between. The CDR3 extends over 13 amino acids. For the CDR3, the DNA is TGTGCCAGCAGTTACAAGGTCCCGGGGGAGCAGTTCTTC. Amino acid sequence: CASSYKVPGEQFF.

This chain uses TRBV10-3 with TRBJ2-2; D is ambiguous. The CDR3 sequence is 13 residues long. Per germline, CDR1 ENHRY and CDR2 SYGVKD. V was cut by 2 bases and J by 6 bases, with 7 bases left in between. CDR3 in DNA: TGTGCCATCAGTGAGGTTAGATCCGGGGAGCTGTTTTTT. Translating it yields CAISEVRSGELFF.

The CDR3 DNA reads TGTGCCAGCAGCTTAGGACTAGCGGGCGAGGTTGAGCAGTTCTTC. Its translation: CASSLGLAGEVEQFF. This chain connects TRBV7-9 to TRBJ2-1; 10 bases are shared with TRBD2. CDR1 is SEHNR, CDR2 FQNEAQ, per germline (reference sequence). This CDR3 has 15 residues. The V gene end was trimmed by 1 base and the J gene end by 9 bases; junction bases not matched to a gene: 6. The whole variable domain, filled in from reference TRBV7-9 and TRBJ2-1, reads DTGVSQNPRHKITKRGQNVTFRCDPISEHNRLYWYRQTLGQGPEFLTYFQNEAQLEKSRLLSDRFSAERPKGSFSTLEIQRTEQGDSAMYLCASSLGLAGEVEQFFGPGTRLTVL.

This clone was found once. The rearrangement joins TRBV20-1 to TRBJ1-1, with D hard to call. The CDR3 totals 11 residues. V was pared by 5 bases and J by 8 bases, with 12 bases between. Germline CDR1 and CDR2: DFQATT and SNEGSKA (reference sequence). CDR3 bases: TGCAGTGCTGTCTATAGTCCCGAAGCTTTCTTT. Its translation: CSAVYSPEAFF.

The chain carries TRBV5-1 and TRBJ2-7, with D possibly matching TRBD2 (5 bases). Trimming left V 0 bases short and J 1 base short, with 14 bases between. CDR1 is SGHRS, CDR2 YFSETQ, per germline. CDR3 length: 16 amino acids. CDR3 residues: CASSLETGLSSYEQYF. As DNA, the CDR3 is TGCGCCAGCAGCTTGGAGACCGGACTTTCTTCCTACGAGCAGTACTTC.

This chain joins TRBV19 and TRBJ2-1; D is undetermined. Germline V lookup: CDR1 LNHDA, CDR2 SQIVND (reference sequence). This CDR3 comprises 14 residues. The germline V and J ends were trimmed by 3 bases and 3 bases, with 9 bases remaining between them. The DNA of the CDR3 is TGTGCCAGTAGTATCGAGCGTGGCTACAATGAGCAGTTCTTC. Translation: CASSIERGYNEQFF.

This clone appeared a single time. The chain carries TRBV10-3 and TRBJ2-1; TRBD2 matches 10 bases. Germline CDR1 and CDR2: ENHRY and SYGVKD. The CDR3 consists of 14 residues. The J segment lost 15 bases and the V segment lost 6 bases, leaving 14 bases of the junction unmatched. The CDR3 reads CAIRHPGTSEFLFF. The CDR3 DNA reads TGTGCCATCAGACACCCCGGGACTAGCGAGTTCCTGTTCTTC.

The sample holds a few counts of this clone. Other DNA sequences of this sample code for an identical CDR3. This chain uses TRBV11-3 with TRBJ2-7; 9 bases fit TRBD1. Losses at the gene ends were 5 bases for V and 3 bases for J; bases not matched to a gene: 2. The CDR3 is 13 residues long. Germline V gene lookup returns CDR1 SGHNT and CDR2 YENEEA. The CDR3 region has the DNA TGTGCCAGCAGCCCGGGACAGGGCTACGAGCAGTACTTC. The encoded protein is CASSPGQGYEQYF.

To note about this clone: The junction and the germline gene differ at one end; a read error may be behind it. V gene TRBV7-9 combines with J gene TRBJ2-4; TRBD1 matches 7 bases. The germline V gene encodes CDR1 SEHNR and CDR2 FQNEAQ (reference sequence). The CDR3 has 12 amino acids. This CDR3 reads CASSPQTGKVDF. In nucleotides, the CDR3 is TGTGCCAGCAGCCCACAGACAGGGAAGGTCGACTTC.

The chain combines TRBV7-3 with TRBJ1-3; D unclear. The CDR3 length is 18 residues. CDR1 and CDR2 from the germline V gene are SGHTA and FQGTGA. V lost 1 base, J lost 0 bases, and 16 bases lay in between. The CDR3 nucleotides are TGTGCCAGCAGCTTAAACCCCGCGGGAGCGAGCTCTGGAAACACCATATATTTT. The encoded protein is CASSLNPAGASSGNTIYF.

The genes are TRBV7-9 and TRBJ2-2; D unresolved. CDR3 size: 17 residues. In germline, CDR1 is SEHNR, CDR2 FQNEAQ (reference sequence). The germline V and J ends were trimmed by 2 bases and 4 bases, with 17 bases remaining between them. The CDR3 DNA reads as TGTGCCAGCAGCTTATCAATGGCCGAATATCTCACCGGGGAGCTGTTTTTT. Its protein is CASSLSMAEYLTGELFF.

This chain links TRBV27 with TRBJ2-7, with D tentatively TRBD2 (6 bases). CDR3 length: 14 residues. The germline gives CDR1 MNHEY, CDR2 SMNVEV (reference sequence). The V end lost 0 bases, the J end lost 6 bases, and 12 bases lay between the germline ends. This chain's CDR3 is CASSLSGSLSEQYF. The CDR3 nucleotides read TGTGCCAGCAGTTTATCCGGGAGCCTCTCCGAGCAGTACTTC.

The chain's CDR3 is CASSFPGTLGEAFF. In nucleotides, the CDR3 is TGTGCCAGCAGTTTTCCCGGGACATTAGGTGAAGCTTTCTTT. The genes are TRBV28 and TRBJ1-1, with D perhaps TRBD1 (6 bases). V lost 3 bases to trimming and J lost 7 bases, with 15 bases between them. The CDR3 spans 14 residues. Germline-derived CDR1 and CDR2 are MDHEN and SYDVKM.

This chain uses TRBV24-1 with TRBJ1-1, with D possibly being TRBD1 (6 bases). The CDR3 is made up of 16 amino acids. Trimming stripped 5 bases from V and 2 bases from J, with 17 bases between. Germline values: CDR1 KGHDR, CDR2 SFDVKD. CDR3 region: CATSVLLLQGNTEAFF. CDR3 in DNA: TGTGCCACCAGTGTGTTGCTTTTACAGGGTAACACTGAAGCTTTCTTT.

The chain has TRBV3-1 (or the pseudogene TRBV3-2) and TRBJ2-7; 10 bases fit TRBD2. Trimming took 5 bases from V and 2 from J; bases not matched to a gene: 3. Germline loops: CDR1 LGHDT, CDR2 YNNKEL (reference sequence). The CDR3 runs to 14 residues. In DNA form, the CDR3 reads TGTGCCAGCAGCGGGACTAGCGTTCCCTACGAGCAGTACTTC. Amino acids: CASSGTSVPYEQYF.

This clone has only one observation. In DNA, the CDR3 is TGTGCCAGCGGGGGGAGTTCCTATAATTCACCCCTCCACTTT. Protein sequence: CASGGSSYNSPLHF. V gene TRBV6-5 combines with J gene TRBJ1-6, with D maybe TRBD1 (5 bases). This CDR3 contains 14 residues. Trimming removed 8 bases from V and 1 base from J, with 9 bases in between. Germline V lookup: CDR1 MNHEY, CDR2 SVGAGI.

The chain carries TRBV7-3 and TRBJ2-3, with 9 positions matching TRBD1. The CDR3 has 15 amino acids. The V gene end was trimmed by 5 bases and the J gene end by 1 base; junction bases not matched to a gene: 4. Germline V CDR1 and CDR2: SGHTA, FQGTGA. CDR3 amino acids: CASSPRTGGTDTQYF. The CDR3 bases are TGTGCCAGCAGCCCTCGGACAGGGGGCACAGATACGCAGTATTTT.

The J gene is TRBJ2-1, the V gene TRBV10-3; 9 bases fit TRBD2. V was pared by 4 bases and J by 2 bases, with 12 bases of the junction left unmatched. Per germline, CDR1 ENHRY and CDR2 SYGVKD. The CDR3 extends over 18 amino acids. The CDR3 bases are TGTGCCATCAGTGGAAGCGAGCGGGAGGCCGTCCCCTACAATGAGCAGTTCTTC. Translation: CAISGSEREAVPYNEQFF.

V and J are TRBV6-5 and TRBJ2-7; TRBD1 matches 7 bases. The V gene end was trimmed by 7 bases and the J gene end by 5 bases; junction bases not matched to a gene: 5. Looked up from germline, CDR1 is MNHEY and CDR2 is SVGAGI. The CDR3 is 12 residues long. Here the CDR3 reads CASTTGKDEQYF. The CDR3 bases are TGTGCCAGCACGACAGGGAAGGACGAGCAGTACTTC.

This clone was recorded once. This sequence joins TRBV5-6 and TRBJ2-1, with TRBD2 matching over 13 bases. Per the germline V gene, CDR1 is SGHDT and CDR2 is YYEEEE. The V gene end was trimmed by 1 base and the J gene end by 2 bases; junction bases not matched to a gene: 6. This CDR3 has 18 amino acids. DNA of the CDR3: TGTGCCAGCAGCTTGCCCTTCACTAGCGGGAGGGCCTACAATGAGCAGTTCTTC. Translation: CASSLPFTSGRAYNEQFF.

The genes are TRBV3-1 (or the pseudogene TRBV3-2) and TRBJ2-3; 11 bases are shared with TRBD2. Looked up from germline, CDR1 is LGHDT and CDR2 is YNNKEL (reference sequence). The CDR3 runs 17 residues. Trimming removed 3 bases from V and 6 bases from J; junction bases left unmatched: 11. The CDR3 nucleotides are TGTGCCAGCAGCCACCTAGCGGGAGGACGGTCAGGGGATACGCAGTATTTT. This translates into CASSHLAGGRSGDTQYF.

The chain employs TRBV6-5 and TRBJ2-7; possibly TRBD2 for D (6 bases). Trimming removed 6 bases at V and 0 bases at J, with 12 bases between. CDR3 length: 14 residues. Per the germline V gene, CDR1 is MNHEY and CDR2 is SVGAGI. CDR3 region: CASRRDSYSYEQYF. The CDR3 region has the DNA TGTGCCAGCAGACGGGACTCTTACTCCTACGAGCAGTACTTC.

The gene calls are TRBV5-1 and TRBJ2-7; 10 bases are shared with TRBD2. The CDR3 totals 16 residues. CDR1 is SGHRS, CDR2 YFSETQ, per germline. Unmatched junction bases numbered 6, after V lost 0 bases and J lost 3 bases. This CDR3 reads CASSLGRTSGFYEQYF. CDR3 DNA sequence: TGCGCCAGCAGCTTGGGTAGGACTAGCGGTTTCTACGAGCAGTACTTC.

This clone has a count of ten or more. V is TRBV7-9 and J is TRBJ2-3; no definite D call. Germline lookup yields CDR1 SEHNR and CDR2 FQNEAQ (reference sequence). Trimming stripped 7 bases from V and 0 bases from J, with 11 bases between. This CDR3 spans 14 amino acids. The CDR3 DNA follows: TGTGCCAGCACCGGTTTGGGCAGCACAGATACGCAGTATTTT. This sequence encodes CASTGLGSTDTQYF.

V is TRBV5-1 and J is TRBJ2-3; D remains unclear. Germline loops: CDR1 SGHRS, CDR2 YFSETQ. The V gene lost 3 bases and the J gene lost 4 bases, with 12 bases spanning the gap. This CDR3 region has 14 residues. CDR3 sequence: CASSSLGYADTQYF. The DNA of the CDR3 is TGCGCCAGCAGCTCCCTAGGTTACGCAGATACGCAGTATTTT.